Following are 23 T cell receptor beta chains from one sample sequenced in a study of T-cell memory formation after mild COVID-19. From the 5' RACE reads, TCRdb called clonotypes with MiXCR, one entry per CDR3 protein. The sample has roughly 130,000 distinct CDR3 sequences, about 6.5% seen once. What was sequenced was PBMCs or a T cell subset sorted from them (not recorded which). The receptors were sampled from an adult woman who had mild COVID-19 (a few samples of this study predate the infection). Cell type and time point are not known.

This clonotype was seen many times. V is TRBV7-2 and J is TRBJ1-1; the match to TRBD1 covers 7 bases. V dropped 4 bases and J dropped 1; count of bases not matched to a gene: 3. The CDR3 is 14 residues long. Germline values: CDR1 SGHTA, CDR2 FQGNSA. DNA of the CDR3: TGTGCCAGCAGCTCTGGGACAGCGAACACTGAAGCTTTCTTT. Amino acids: CASSSGTANTEAFF.

The V and J genes are TRBV12-3 or TRBV12-4 and TRBJ2-7; weak D call: TRBD2 (6 bases). The CDR3 extends over 16 amino acids. V was shortened by 5 bases and J by 1 base, with 18 bases between the two germline ends. The DNA of the CDR3 is TGTGCCAGCAGTCAGTCGGCGGGATGGGGTTCCTACGAGCAGTACTTC. Its translation is CASSQSAGWGSYEQYF.

The sample holds many counts of this clonotype. The chain has TRBV6-5 and TRBJ1-1; D gene uncertain. Trimming cost V 4 bases and J 4 bases, with 7 bases left between them. The germline V gene encodes CDR1 MNHEY and CDR2 SVGAGI. This CDR3 region has 12 residues. CDR3 residues: CASSSFSTEAFF. The CDR3 nucleotides are TGTGCCAGCAGTTCATTCAGCACTGAAGCTTTCTTT.

This clonotype was observed a few times. This chain connects TRBV5-5 to TRBJ2-5; D is ambiguous. This CDR3 comprises 15 residues. The germline V gene has CDR1 SGHKS and CDR2 YYEKEE (reference sequence). V lost 0 bases to trimming and J lost 1 base, with 10 bases between them. The CDR3 sequence: CASSLGLTIQETQYF. The CDR3 nucleotides read TGTGCCAGCAGCTTGGGGCTGACAATCCAAGAGACCCAGTACTTC.

In this sample, this clonotype turned up many times. The chain uses TRBV5-6 and TRBJ2-3; D might be TRBD1 (6 bases). Germline CDR1 SGHDT, CDR2 YYEEEE. V was clipped by 0 bases and J by 2 bases, with 19 bases between them. The CDR3 is 18 amino acids. CDR3 protein: CASSLAWDTSYPTDTQYF. The CDR3 DNA reads as TGTGCCAGCAGCTTGGCATGGGACACCTCCTACCCCACAGATACGCAGTATTTT.

This clonotype was found many times. V is TRBV7-2 and J is TRBJ2-7; D is unresolved. Deletions cut 5 bases from V and 2 bases from J, with 7 bases between. Per the germline V gene, CDR1 is SGHTA and CDR2 is FQGNSA. CDR3 length: 12 amino acids. The CDR3 sequence is CASSATAYEQYF. CDR3 bases: TGTGCCAGCAGCGCTACCGCCTACGAGCAGTACTTC.

The chain combines TRBV2 with TRBJ2-1; possibly TRBD1 or TRBD2 for D (7 bases each). CDR1 is SNHLY and CDR2 is FYNNEI in the germline V gene. This CDR3 is built from 16 residues. Trimming pared 4 bases from V and 6 bases from J, leaving 19 bases between. CDR3 nucleotides: TGTGCCAGCAGTGTCGAAGCGGGACAGCTATCCAATGAGCAGTTCTTC. Protein sequence: CASSVEAGQLSNEQFF.

This clonotype came up many times. At one of its ends the junction is not consistent with the germline gene, which may arise from a read error. The chain combines TRBV5-1 with TRBJ1-1, with D maybe TRBD1 (6 bases). CDR3 length equals 14 residues. Germline V gives CDR1 SGHRS, CDR2 YFSETQ. The CDR3 DNA reads TGTGCCAGCAGCTTAACAGGGATGAACACTGAAGCTTTCTTT. Its protein product is CASSLTGMNTEAFF.

At least ten counts were recorded for this clonotype. The rearrangement links TRBV12-3 or TRBV12-4 to TRBJ2-1, with D perhaps given as TRBD1 or TRBD2 (5 bases each). This CDR3 region has 14 residues. V shed 10 bases and J shed 5 bases, with 18 bases lying between them. CDR3: CATKTKGENNEQFF. CDR3 sequence (DNA): TGTGCCACCAAGACTAAAGGGGAAAACAATGAGCAGTTCTTC.

This clonotype was counted a few times. The chain couples TRBV15 to TRBJ1-4, with TRBD1 matching over 9 bases. The CDR3 spans 15 residues. From germline, CDR1 is LNHNV and CDR2 YYDKDF (reference sequence). V dropped 3 bases and J dropped 6; count of bases not matched to a gene: 5. CDR3 sequence (DNA): TGTGCCACCAGCAGCCCGGACAGGGGTGATGAAAAACTGTTTTTT. Its translation: CATSSPDRGDEKLFF.

As for this clonotype: One end of the junction fails to match germline, which may point to a read error. The chain links TRBV20-1 to TRBJ1-5, with D maybe TRBD1 (5 bases). In germline, CDR1 is DFQATT, CDR2 SNEGSKA (reference sequence). The CDR3 has 13 residues. The CDR3 loop is CSARDRVHQPRHF. CDR3 bases: TGCAGTGCTAGAGACAGGGTTCATCAGCCCCGGCATTTT.

This clonotype showed up many times. This rearrangement joins TRBV5-1 to TRBJ2-7; D is unresolved. Germline loops: CDR1 SGHRS, CDR2 YFSETQ. This CDR3 is 14 amino acids long. Trimming removed 0 bases at V and 2 bases at J, with 9 bases between. The CDR3 region is CASSLGQAAYEQYF. The CDR3 nucleotides are TGCGCCAGCAGCTTGGGGCAGGCTGCCTACGAGCAGTACTTC.

In its sample, this clonotype was seen many times. The CDR3, as DNA: TGTGCCAGCAGCGTAGACGGGAGTAATCAGCCCCAGCATTTT. Its translation: CASSVDGSNQPQHF. The chain links TRBV9 to TRBJ1-5, with D unclear. Germline assignment: CDR1 SGDLS and CDR2 YYNGEE. There are 14 residues in the CDR3. V was pared by 0 bases and J by 4 bases, with 8 bases between.

The chain employs TRBV2 and TRBJ2-7; 7 bases fit TRBD1. Germline V lookup: CDR1 SNHLY, CDR2 FYNNEI. This CDR3 is 14 amino acids long. Unmatched junction bases numbered 7, after V lost 6 bases and J lost 2 bases. CDR3 sequence (DNA): TGTGCCAGCAGCGATAGACAGGGAACCTACGAGCAGTACTTC. It is translated as CASSDRQGTYEQYF.

The V gene is TRBV5-6, the J gene TRBJ1-6; D is ambiguous. The ends were cut back, 1 base at V and 14 bases at J, with 13 bases in the middle. CDR3 length: 13 residues. Germline V gene sequence: CDR1 SGHDT, CDR2 YYEEEE. CDR3 in amino acids: CASSLLDLESLHF. CDR3 DNA: TGTGCCAGCAGCTTGTTAGATCTCGAGTCCCTCCACTTT.

This chain connects TRBV18 to TRBJ1-6; TRBD1 matches 7 bases. CDR3 length equals 14 residues. Germline CDR1 is KGHSH and CDR2 is LQKENI. V was pared by 3 bases and J by 7 bases, with 3 bases of the junction left unmatched. CDR3 coding DNA: TGTGCCAGCTCACCTGGGACAGACAATTCACCCCTCCACTTT. The encoded protein is CASSPGTDNSPLHF.

This clonotype was picked up many times. This sequence joins TRBV12-3 or TRBV12-4 and TRBJ2-5; D is undetermined. The CDR3 runs 12 residues. Trimming removed 6 bases from V and 5 bases from J, with 10 bases in between. For the CDR3, the DNA is TGTGCCAGCAGCCTATATGGGGAGACCCAGTACTTC. It codes for CASSLYGETQYF.

The rearrangement links TRBV6-2 or TRBV6-3 to TRBJ2-1; TRBD2 agrees at 8 bases. CDR1 MNHEY and CDR2 SVGEGT come from the germline V gene. Losses at the gene ends were 6 bases for V and 1 base for J; bases not matched to a gene: 17. CDR3 length equals 19 residues. The CDR3 nucleotides read TGTGCCAGCAGCCCACCGGGACTAGGCCCCCAGGGTTCCTACAATGAGCAGTTCTTC. Amino acid sequence: CASSPPGLGPQGSYNEQFF.

The rearrangement joins TRBV7-3 to TRBJ2-1; D may be TRBD1 or TRBD2 (5 bases each). Germline V gene data show CDR1 as SGHTA and CDR2 as FQGTGA. The CDR3 totals 16 residues. The germline V and J ends were trimmed by 2 bases and 4 bases, with 15 bases remaining between them. CDR3: CASSLRGEWRYNEQFF. As DNA, the CDR3 is TGTGCCAGCAGCTTACGGGGCGAGTGGCGTTACAATGAGCAGTTCTTC. Full variable domain (missing parts from reference TRBV7-3 and TRBJ2-1): GAGVSQTPSNKVTEKGKYVELRCDPISGHTALYWYRQSLGQGPEFLIYFQGTGAADDSGLPNDRFFAVRPEGSVSTLKIQRTERGDSAVYLCASSLRGEWRYNEQFFGPGTRLTVL.

The rearrangement joins TRBV2 to TRBJ2-3; tentatively, D is TRBD1 or TRBD2 (6 bases each). This CDR3 contains 17 residues. V was clipped by 0 bases and J by 6 bases, with 19 bases between them. Germline V gene sequence: CDR1 SNHLY, CDR2 FYNNEI. This CDR3 is CASSEAGGNRWLDTQYF. CDR3 in DNA: TGTGCCAGCAGTGAAGCAGGGGGGAACAGGTGGTTGGATACGCAGTATTTT.

The table lists this clonotype with many counts. V is TRBV29-1 and J is TRBJ2-3, with D maybe TRBD2 (5 bases). Trimming took 3 bases from V and 3 from J, leaving 10 bases between them. The V gene's germline CDR1 is SQVTM and CDR2 ANQGSEA. This CDR3 is built from 13 residues. In DNA form, the CDR3 reads TGCAGCGTTGATGTTCCGGGGACAGATACGCAGTATTTT. Residues: CSVDVPGTDTQYF.

In this sample, this clonotype turned up many times. In DNA, the CDR3 is TGCGCCAGCAGCTTGCAGTCCAGAAATTACGAGCAGTACTTC. It translates to CASSLQSRNYEQYF. The chain carries TRBV5-1 and TRBJ2-7; no definite D call. This CDR3 has 14 residues. Germline V gives CDR1 SGHRS, CDR2 YFSETQ. V was pared by 1 base and J by 4 bases, with 12 bases between.

This clonotype appeared many times. The chain couples TRBV24-1 to TRBJ1-1; D not resolved. From germline, CDR1 is KGHDR and CDR2 SFDVKD. This CDR3 region has 12 residues. The V end was cut by 6 bases, the J end by 0 bases, with 4 bases between. CDR3 region: CATSRLNTEAFF. The CDR3 DNA follows: TGTGCCACCAGTAGGCTGAACACTGAAGCTTTCTTT.